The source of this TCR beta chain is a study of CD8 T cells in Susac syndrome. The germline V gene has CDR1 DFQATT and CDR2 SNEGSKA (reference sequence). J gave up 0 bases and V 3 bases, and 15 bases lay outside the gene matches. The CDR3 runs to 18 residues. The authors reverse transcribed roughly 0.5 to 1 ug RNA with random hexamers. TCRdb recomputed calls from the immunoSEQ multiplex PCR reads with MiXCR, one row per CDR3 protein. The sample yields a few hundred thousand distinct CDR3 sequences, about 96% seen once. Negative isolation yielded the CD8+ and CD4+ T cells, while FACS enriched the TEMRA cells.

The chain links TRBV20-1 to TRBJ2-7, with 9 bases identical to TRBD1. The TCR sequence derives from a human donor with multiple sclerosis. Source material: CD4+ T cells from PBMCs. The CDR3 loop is CSARAPTGGLADSYEQYF. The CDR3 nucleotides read TGCAGTGCTAGGGCCCCGACAGGGGGGCTAGCGGACTCCTACGAGCAGTACTTC.